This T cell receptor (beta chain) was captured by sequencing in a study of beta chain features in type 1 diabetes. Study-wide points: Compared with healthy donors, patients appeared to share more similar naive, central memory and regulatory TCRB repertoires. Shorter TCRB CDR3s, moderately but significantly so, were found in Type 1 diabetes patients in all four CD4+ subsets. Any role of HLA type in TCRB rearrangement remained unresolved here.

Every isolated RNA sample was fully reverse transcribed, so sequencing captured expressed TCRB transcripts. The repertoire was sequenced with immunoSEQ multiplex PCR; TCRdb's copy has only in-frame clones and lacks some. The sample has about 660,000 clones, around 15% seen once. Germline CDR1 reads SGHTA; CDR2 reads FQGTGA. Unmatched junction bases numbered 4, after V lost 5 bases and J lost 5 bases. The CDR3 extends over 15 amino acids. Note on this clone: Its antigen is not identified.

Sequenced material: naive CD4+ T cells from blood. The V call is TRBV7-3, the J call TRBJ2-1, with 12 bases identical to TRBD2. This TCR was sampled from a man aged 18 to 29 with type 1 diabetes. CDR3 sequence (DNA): TGTGCCAGCAGCCTTACTAGCGGGGGGAACAATGAGCAGTTCTTC. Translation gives CASSLTSGGNNEQFF.